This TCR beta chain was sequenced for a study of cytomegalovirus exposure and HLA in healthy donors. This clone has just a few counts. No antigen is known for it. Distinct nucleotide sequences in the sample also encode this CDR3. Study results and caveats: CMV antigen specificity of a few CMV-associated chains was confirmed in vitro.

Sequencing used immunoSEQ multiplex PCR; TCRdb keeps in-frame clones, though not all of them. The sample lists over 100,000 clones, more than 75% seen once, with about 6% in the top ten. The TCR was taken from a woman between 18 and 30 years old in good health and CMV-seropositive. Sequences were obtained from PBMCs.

This chain's CDR3 is CASSLDRGWNSPLHF. The CDR3 DNA sequence: TGTGCCAGCAGTCTTGACAGGGGCTGGAATTCACCCCTCCACTTT. This chain links TRBV13 with TRBJ1-6, with TRBD1 matching 8 bases. This CDR3 has 15 amino acids. Per the germline V gene, CDR1 is PRHDT and CDR2 is FYEKMQ (reference sequence). After removal of 6 bases from V and 7 bases from J, the junction contained 8 bases not matched to a gene.